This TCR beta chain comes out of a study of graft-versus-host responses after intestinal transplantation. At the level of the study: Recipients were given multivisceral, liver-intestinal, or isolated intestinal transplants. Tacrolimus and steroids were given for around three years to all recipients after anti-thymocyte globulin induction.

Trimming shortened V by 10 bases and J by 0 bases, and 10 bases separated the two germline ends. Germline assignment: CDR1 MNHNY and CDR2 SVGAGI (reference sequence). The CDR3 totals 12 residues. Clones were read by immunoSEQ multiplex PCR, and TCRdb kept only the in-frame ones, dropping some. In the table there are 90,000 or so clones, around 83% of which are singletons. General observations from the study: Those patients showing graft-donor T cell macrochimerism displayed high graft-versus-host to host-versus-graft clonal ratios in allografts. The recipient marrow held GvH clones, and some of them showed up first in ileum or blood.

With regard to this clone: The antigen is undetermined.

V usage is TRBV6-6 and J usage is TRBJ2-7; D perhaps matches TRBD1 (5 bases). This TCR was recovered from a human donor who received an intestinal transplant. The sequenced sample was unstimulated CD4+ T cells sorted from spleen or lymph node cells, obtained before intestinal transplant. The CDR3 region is CATWGSSYEQYF. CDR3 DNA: TGTGCCACGTGGGGCAGCTCCTACGAGCAGTACTTC.